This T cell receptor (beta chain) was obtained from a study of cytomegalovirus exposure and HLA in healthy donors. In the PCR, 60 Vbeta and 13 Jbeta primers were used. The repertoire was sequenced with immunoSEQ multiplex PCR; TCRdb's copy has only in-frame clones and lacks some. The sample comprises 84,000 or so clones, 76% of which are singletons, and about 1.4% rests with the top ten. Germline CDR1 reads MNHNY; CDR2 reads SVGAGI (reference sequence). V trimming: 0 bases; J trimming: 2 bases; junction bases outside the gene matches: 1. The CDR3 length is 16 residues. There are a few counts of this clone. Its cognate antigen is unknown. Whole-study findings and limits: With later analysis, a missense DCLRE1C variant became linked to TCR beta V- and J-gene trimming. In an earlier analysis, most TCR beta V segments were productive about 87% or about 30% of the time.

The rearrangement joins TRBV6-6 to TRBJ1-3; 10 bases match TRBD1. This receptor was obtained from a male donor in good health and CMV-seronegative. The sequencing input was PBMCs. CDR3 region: CASSYSGTGAGNTIYF. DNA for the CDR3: TGTGCCAGCAGTTACTCGGGGACAGGGGCTGGAAACACCATATATTTT.